The source of this TCR beta chain is a study of shared clonotypes between healthy human individuals. Repertoires were generated with immunoSEQ multiplex PCR, while TCRdb's copy carries only in-frame clones and drops some. The table shows about 1.1 million clones, with 77% occurring only once. The V gene's germline CDR1 is MNHEY and CDR2 SVGAGI. The V gene end was trimmed by 6 bases and the J gene end by 4 bases; junction bases not matched to a gene: 10. The length of the CDR3 is 15 residues. The clonotype comes from a man between 18 and 29 years old in good health. Some clones in this sample may be carry-over from other donors' samples. The chain recombines TRBV6-5 with TRBJ2-3; 7 bases line up with TRBD2. The sample was memory CD4+ T cells from PBMCs. This sample's subset: CD45RA-negative fraction. This chain's CDR3 is CASRKREAGADTQYF. The CDR3 DNA is TGTGCCAGCAGAAAACGGGAGGCCGGGGCAGATACGCAGTATTTT.